These T cell receptor beta chains were read from a single sample in a study of blood T cell repertoires in COVID-19. Generated by immunoSEQ multiplex PCR, the TCRdb table keeps only in-frame clones and is missing some. The data hold about 270,000 clones, with roughly 89% observed a single time. The specimen was PBMCs or T cells enriched from blood (not recorded which). The receptors were sampled from a woman aged 60-75 years who had recovered from COVID-19. Each CDR3 is given without its conserved first and last residue. Each record gives: V gene, CDR3 protein.

V gene: TRBV3-1/TRBV3-2; CDR3 protein: ASSQDTGSWSPLH
V gene: TRBV10-1; CDR3 protein: ASSEGILAGSYEQY
V gene: TRBV2; CDR3 protein: ASGGDGSGELF
V gene: TRBV5-1; CDR3 protein: ASSYSGTGNEKLF
V gene: TRBV29-1; CDR3 protein: SVEIPYRTQLF
V gene: TRBV7-2; CDR3 protein: AKSSGTYNEQF
V gene: TRBV28; CDR3 protein: ASSLGLLAGASTDTQY
V gene: TRBV30; CDR3 protein: AWTSYHNEQF
V gene: TRBV9; CDR3 protein: ASSGLGGRGYT
V gene: TRBV25-1; CDR3 protein: ASSSGGSLDTQY
V gene: TRBV18; CDR3 protein: ASSPRGQGSYEQY
V gene: TRBV5-5; CDR3 protein: ASSQSGNLNYGYT
V gene: TRBV2; CDR3 protein: ASMGGGELF
V gene: TRBV7-9; CDR3 protein: ASSLQGAVGYT
V gene: TRBV3-1/TRBV3-2; CDR3 protein: ASSSGLGTQY
V gene: TRBV5-4; CDR3 protein: ASSFPLSGNEQF
V gene: TRBV6-6; CDR3 protein: ASSYPRQAGNTIY
V gene: TRBV5-6; CDR3 protein: ASSGTGTGVREQY
V gene: TRBV6-1; CDR3 protein: ASSESGQLYGYT
V gene: TRBV19; CDR3 protein: ASSPIGEGVGRGYT
V gene: TRBV10-3; CDR3 protein: AIRQGDSPLH
V gene: TRBV30; CDR3 protein: AWSVGTGGSLGAEAF
V gene: TRBV7-9; CDR3 protein: ASSLSSGRGGRYNEQF
V gene: TRBV10-1; CDR3 protein: ASSESGLRTDTQY
V gene: TRBV2; CDR3 protein: ASSLREAGHTEAF
V gene: TRBV27; CDR3 protein: ASSDQTGGNQPQH
V gene: TRBV3-1/TRBV3-2; CDR3 protein: ASSRTSGDPYEQY
V gene: TRBV28; CDR3 protein: ASNWRAGIYNEQF
V gene: TRBV30; CDR3 protein: AWSLSTGNTIY
V gene: TRBV28; CDR3 protein: ASSPGYGANVLT
V gene: TRBV7-8; CDR3 protein: ASSVGTGHTDTQY
V gene: TRBV5-1; CDR3 protein: ASSLVAQTNEKLF
V gene: TRBV9; CDR3 protein: ASSVGRGTTETQY
V gene: TRBV5-8; CDR3 protein: ALTDRGNTEAF
V gene: TRBV5-1; CDR3 protein: ASSLGDPGQYNSPLH
V gene: TRBV10-3; CDR3 protein: AIGGRTVRSGNTIY
V gene: TRBV24-1; CDR3 protein: ATKDRFNYGYT
V gene: TRBV5-1; CDR3 protein: ASSLGDRGMGAADTQY
V gene: TRBV5-1; CDR3 protein: ASSAGLAGGSGETQY
V gene: TRBV18; CDR3 protein: ASSKPGLRGPNEQF
V gene: TRBV9; CDR3 protein: ASSVVGDSRNTIY
V gene: TRBV6-5; CDR3 protein: ASRSGLAGVNEQF